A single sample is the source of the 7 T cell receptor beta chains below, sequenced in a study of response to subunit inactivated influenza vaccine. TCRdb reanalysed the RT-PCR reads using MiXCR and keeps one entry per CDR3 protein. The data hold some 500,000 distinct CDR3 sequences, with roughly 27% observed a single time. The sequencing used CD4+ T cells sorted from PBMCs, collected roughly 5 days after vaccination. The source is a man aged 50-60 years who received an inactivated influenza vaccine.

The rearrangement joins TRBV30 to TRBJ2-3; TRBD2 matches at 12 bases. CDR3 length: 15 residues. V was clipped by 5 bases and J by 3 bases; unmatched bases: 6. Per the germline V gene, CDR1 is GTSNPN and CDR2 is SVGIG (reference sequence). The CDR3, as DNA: TGTGCCTGGCAAAGACTAGCGGGAGCGACAGATACGCAGTATTTT. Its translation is CAWQRLAGATDTQYF.

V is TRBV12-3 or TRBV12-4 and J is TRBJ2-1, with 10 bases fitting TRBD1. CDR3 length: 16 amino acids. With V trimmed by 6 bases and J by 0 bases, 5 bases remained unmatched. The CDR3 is CASSRDRGPSYNEQFF. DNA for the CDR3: TGTGCCAGCAGCCGGGACAGGGGCCCCTCCTACAATGAGCAGTTCTTC.

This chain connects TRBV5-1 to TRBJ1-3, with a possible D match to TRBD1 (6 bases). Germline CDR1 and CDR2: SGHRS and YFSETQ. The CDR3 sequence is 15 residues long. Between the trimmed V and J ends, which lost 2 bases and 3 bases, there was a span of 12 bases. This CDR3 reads CASSLQGVVGNTIYF. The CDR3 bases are TGCGCCAGCAGCTTACAGGGCGTAGTTGGAAACACCATATATTTT.

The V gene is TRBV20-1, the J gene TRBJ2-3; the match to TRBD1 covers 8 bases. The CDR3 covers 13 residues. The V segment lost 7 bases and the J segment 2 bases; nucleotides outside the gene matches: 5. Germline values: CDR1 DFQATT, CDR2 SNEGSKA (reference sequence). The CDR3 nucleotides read TGCAGTGGGACAGGGATCCTCACAGATACGCAGTATTTT. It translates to CSGTGILTDTQYF.

This CDR3 is CASSLEGPSYNEQFF. The CDR3 nucleotides are TGTGCCAGCAGTTTGGAGGGCCCTTCCTACAATGAGCAGTTCTTC. V and J are TRBV27 and TRBJ2-1; D possibly corresponds to TRBD2 (6 bases). The CDR3 length is 15 residues. The germline V and J ends were trimmed by 3 bases and 1 base, with 10 bases remaining between them. Per the germline V gene, CDR1 is MNHEY and CDR2 is SMNVEV (reference sequence).

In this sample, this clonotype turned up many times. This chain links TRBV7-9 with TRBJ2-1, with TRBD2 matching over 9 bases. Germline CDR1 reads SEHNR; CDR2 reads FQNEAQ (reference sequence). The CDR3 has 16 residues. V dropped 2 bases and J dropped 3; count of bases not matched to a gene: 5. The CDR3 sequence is CASSLLAGGSYNEQFF. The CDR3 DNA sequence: TGTGCCAGCAGCTTACTGGCGGGAGGGAGCTACAATGAGCAGTTCTTC.

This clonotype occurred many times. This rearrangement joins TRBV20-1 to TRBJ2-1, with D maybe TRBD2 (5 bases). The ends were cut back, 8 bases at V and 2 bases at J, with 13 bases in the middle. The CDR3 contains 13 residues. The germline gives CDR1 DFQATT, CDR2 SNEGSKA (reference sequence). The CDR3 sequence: CSSSSGTYNEQFF. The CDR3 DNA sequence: TGCAGTAGTTCGAGCGGTACCTACAATGAGCAGTTCTTC.